This is a list of T cell receptor beta chains from one sample in a study of T cells after yellow fever vaccination. A single record per CDR3 protein comes from TCRdb applying MiXCR to the 5' RACE reads. The repertoire includes over 110,000 distinct CDR3 sequences, approximately 7.7% of them detected once, and roughly 0.77% sits in the top ten. The sample in question was CD4+ T cells sorted from PBMCs, obtained 5 days after the yellow fever booster vaccination. These receptors all stem from a man aged 25-40 years who received the YFV17D yellow fever vaccine. CDR3s include the opening cysteine and the closing phenylalanine or tryptophan. Each record gives: V gene, J gene, clone size, CDR3 protein. Clone sizes are given selectively: once, few, many, or a class where the clone is expanded.

TRBV9,TRBJ2-3,many,CASSARQGQTDTQYF
TRBV7-2,TRBJ2-5,many,CASSLEQETQYF
TRBV30,TRBJ2-7,few,CAWGRDRAYEQYF
TRBV12-3/TRBV12-4,TRBJ1-5,many,CASSLGTQPQHF
TRBV20-1,TRBJ2-1,few,CSASKGGRSYNEQFF
TRBV20-1,TRBJ2-1,many,CSALAGTGADEQFF
TRBV5-1,TRBJ2-6,NA,CASSVSGTTSGANVLTF
TRBV7-2,TRBJ2-5,few,CASSLGREGAQYF
TRBV6-5,TRBJ1-3,once,CASSWGRIGNTIYF
TRBV4-3,TRBJ2-1,many,CASSQDFNRGPREQFF
TRBV7-2,TRBJ2-5,NA,CASSFGGGPGQETQYF
TRBV24-1,TRBJ2-2,NA,CATSRLVSAGVSGELFF
TRBV3-1,TRBJ2-7,many,CASSQDRLLEQYF
TRBV12-3/TRBV12-4,TRBJ2-7,few,CASGSAWNEQYF
TRBV6-5,TRBJ2-4,many,CASSSGSRKNIQYF
TRBV27,TRBJ2-6,NA,CASSARQGGISGANVLTF
TRBV20-1,TRBJ2-3,many,CSALSPESTDTQYF
TRBV4-3,TRBJ2-3,many,CASSQEASSGTDTQYF
TRBV4-3,TRBJ2-1,NA,CASSLHSGSSGEQFF
TRBV5-4,TRBJ2-2,NA,CASSRGQGTTGELFF
TRBV19,TRBJ2-5,NA,CASSSSGSQAETQYF
TRBV12-3/TRBV12-4,TRBJ2-1,many,CASRPTGTDEQFF